The source of this TCR beta chain is a study of radiotherapy plus CTLA-4 blockade in lung cancer (dated by TCRdb to 2016 to 2019). Regarding the study in general: Objective responses were observed in more than 15% of enrolled patients, and disease control was achieved in approximately 32%. What the authors observed across the whole study: TCR clones derived from tumors expanded in peripheral blood after treatment with radiotherapy and ipilimumab. Increased serum interferon-beta after radiation, together with early dynamic changes in blood T cell clones, were reported to be the strongest predictors of response.

With regard to this clone: No antigen is known for it. Qualities for individual bases were not recorded, and no much larger clone is one base off.

The library was made by the immunoSEQ multiplex PCR assay. TCRdb carries this immuneACCESS record with in-frame sequences only. Its versions omit some clonotypes, under half of them owing to an unresolved V gene in the studies checked, with the rest unexplained. The sample table shows roughly 66,000 clones, and approximately 82% are seen once. The top ten constitute about 4% of the sample. In this study, focal radiation therapy paired with CTLA-4 blockade (ipilimumab) was tested in patients who had chemo-refractory metastatic non-small-cell lung cancer. Sample: peripheral blood, taken from a patient treated with radiotherapy plus ipilimumab. The source is a human donor with non-small cell lung cancer who had a partial response to radiotherapy plus ipilimumab.

In nucleotide form, the sequence is TGTGCCAGCAGCTCAGAGACGGGACTACCCAATGAGCAGTTCTTC. The encoded protein is CASSSETGLPNEQFF. The chain was built from TRBV7-9 and TRBJ2-1, and 7 bases in between align with TRBD2. The CDR3 holds 15 amino acids from the cysteine to the phenylalanine. Left in the record is the CDR3 DNA by itself, 45 bases read in frame from the first base. CDR1 and CDR2, per the germline V gene (reference sequence), are SEHNR and FQNEAQ. Germline trimming: 4 bases from V, 6 bases from J; junction bases outside gene matches: 9.